Shown below are 23 T cell receptor beta chains from a single sample sequenced in a study of T cell responses to AZD1222 COVID-19 vaccine. Produced via immunoSEQ multiplex PCR; TCRdb's table is partial and in-frame only. The profile shows some 110,000 clones, 80% to 90% of them singletons. The sequencing here drew on peripheral blood, taken on day 0 of AZD1222 vaccination. The receptors derive from an adult in good health.

This chain joins TRBV7-2 and TRBJ2-7, with D unresolved. Trimming removed 1 base from V and 0 bases from J, with 7 bases in between. The CDR3 spans 14 residues. CDR1 is SGHTA, CDR2 FQGNSA, per germline. The CDR3 nucleotides read TGTGCCAGCAGCTTAGACGTCAGCTCCTACGAGCAGTACTTC. Protein sequence: CASSLDVSSYEQYF.

This clone was observed a single time. This chain joins TRBV6-5 and TRBJ2-5, with a tentative D call TRBD2 (5 bases). From germline, CDR1 is MNHEY and CDR2 SVGAGI. V lost 4 bases, J lost 5 bases, and 14 bases lay in between. CDR3 size: 14 residues. This chain's CDR3 is CASSLARRPETQYF. The CDR3 nucleotides read TGTGCCAGCAGTTTAGCGCGGAGGCCGGAGACCCAGTACTTC.

Written as DNA, the CDR3 is TGTGCCAGCAGTAGGACAGGGGGCCGGACAGATACGCAGTATTTT. Translating it yields CASSRTGGRTDTQYF. The chain links TRBV27 to TRBJ2-3; 11 bases are a match to TRBD1. The CDR3 totals 15 residues. Trimming took 5 bases from V and 3 from J; bases not matched to a gene: 4. CDR1 is MNHEY and CDR2 is SMNVEV in the germline V gene (reference sequence).

The chain links TRBV7-2 to TRBJ2-2, with no clear D. CDR1 is SGHTA, CDR2 FQGNSA, per germline. Trimming cost V 1 base and J 5 bases, with 11 bases left between them. The CDR3 spans 15 residues. CDR3 coding DNA: TGTGCCAGCAGCTTAGAATTACTTTGGACCGGGGAGCTGTTTTTT. Protein product: CASSLELLWTGELFF.

This clone was seen a few times. The chain links TRBV19 to TRBJ2-5; D gene unclear. The germline V and J ends were trimmed by 3 bases and 2 bases, with 13 bases remaining between them. Germline V gene lookup returns CDR1 LNHDA and CDR2 SQIVND (reference sequence). The CDR3 contains 15 residues. DNA of the CDR3: TGTGCCAGTAGTATTTCCACCAACTTACAAGAGACCCAGTACTTC. It specifies CASSISTNLQETQYF.

The chain links TRBV27 to TRBJ1-5; D is ambiguous. CDR3 length: 14 amino acids. V lost 5 bases, J lost 2 bases, and 10 bases lay in between. CDR1 and CDR2 (germline): MNHEY, SMNVEV (reference sequence). The CDR3 DNA reads TGTGCCAGCAGTAAAGTTCCGGGCAATCAGCCCCAGCATTTT. Amino acid sequence: CASSKVPGNQPQHF.

This chain connects TRBV7-2 to TRBJ2-7; 8 positions match TRBD1. The V and J ends lost 3 bases and 7 bases, in that order; junction bases with no gene match: 5. This CDR3 is built from 13 residues. Germline CDR1 reads SGHTA; CDR2 reads FQGNSA. The CDR3 DNA reads TGTGCCAGCAGCTTCGACAGGGGATCAGAGCAGTACTTC. It encodes CASSFDRGSEQYF.

To note about this clone: Other DNA sequences of this sample code for an identical CDR3. The genes are TRBV19 and TRBJ1-1, with 8 positions matching TRBD1. The CDR3 loop spans 14 amino acids. J gave up 1 base and V 5 bases, and 3 bases lay outside the gene matches. Germline assignment: CDR1 LNHDA and CDR2 SQIVND (reference sequence). The CDR3 nucleotides are TGTGCCAGTAGTGTACAGGGGGGGAACACTGAAGCTTTCTTT. Its translation: CASSVQGGNTEAFF. Together with reference TRBV19 and TRBJ1-1, the CDR3 gives the full variable domain: DGGITQSPKYLFRKEGQNVTLSCEQNLNHDAMYWYRQDPGQGLRLIYYSQIVNDFQKGDIAEGYSVSREKKESFPLTVTSAQKNPTAFYLCASSVQGGNTEAFFGQGTRLTVV.

The rearrangement joins TRBV7-2 to TRBJ1-2, with D unclear. V lost 0 bases and J 0 bases, leaving 5 bases between the germline ends. Germline loops: CDR1 SGHTA, CDR2 FQGNSA. CDR3 size: 14 residues. The CDR3 loop reads CASSLAGANYGYTF. CDR3 DNA: TGTGCCAGCAGCTTAGCAGGTGCTAACTATGGCTACACCTTC.

The chain employs TRBV10-1 and TRBJ2-3; TRBD2 matches at 8 bases. Looked up from germline, CDR1 is WNHNN and CDR2 is SYGVQD (reference sequence). V lost 3 bases and J lost 0; bases outside the gene matches: 8. The CDR3 has 17 amino acids. CDR3 nucleotide sequence: TGCGCCAGCAGTGAAGGGCGGTCTAGCGGGAGCACAGATACGCAGTATTTT. Protein: CASSEGRSSGSTDTQYF.

This clone was recorded once. This chain joins TRBV6-2 or TRBV6-3 and TRBJ1-5, with a weak D call TRBD1 (6 bases). Germline CDR1 is MNHEY and CDR2 is SVGEGT. The ends were cut back, 4 bases at V and 2 bases at J, with 12 bases in the middle. The CDR3 loop spans 15 amino acids. CDR3: CASSSPHRGNQPQHF. CDR3 sequence (DNA): TGTGCCAGCAGTTCCCCTCACAGGGGCAATCAGCCCCAGCATTTT.

The V and J genes are TRBV18 and TRBJ2-2; D possibly corresponds to TRBD2 (5 bases). Germline loops: CDR1 KGHSH, CDR2 LQKENI. The V and J ends lost 6 bases and 4 bases respectively, with 18 bases between them. This CDR3 is 16 amino acids long. CDR3 amino acids: CASSPDWIAGTGELFF. The CDR3 coding sequence is TGTGCCAGCTCTCCGGACTGGATCGCGGGCACCGGGGAGCTGTTTTTT.

The V call is TRBV21-1, the J call TRBJ1-1. TRBV21-1 is assigned pseudogene status. This CDR3 spans 14 amino acids. The CDR3 region has the DNA TGTGCCAGCAGCCAAAGCGGGGGGCTTTCGGAAGCTTTCTTT. It yields the protein CASSQSGGLSEAFF.

V is TRBV2 and J is TRBJ1-5; 7 nucleotides agree with TRBD1. The CDR3 is 14 residues long. The trim removed 7 bases at V and 2 bases at J, leaving 5 bases unmatched. Germline CDR1 reads SNHLY; CDR2 reads FYNNEI. The CDR3 coding sequence is TGTGCCAGCAAGGATGACAGGGGCAATCAGCCCCAGCATTTT. Its protein product is CASKDDRGNQPQHF.

The rearrangement joins TRBV5-6 to TRBJ1-1; no firm D call. The CDR3 is made up of 13 amino acids. Germline V gene lookup returns CDR1 SGHDT and CDR2 YYEEEE. V was pared by 6 bases and J by 4 bases, with 13 bases between. The DNA for the CDR3 is TGTGCCAGCACCCCCAAACAGAGCACTGAAGCTTTCTTT. Translation gives CASTPKQSTEAFF.

This clone came up once. The rearrangement uses TRBV29-1 and TRBJ2-7; D call uncertain. The CDR3 spans 13 residues. V was cut by 5 bases and J by 0 bases, with 11 bases left in between. Per germline, CDR1 SQVTM and CDR2 ANQGSEA. The DNA of the CDR3 is TGCAGCGTTTTTCAGAAAAGCTCCTACGAGCAGTACTTC. This translates into CSVFQKSSYEQYF.

The chain employs TRBV11-2 and TRBJ1-6; D gene uncertain. V dropped 5 bases and J dropped 5 bases, with 10 bases sitting between them. Germline values: CDR1 SGHAT, CDR2 FQNNGV. The CDR3 sequence is 14 residues long. The CDR3 region is CASSPNAHNSPLHF. CDR3 coding DNA: TGTGCCAGCAGCCCAAACGCCCATAATTCACCCCTCCACTTT. The full variable domain, rest sourced from reference TRBV11-2 and TRBJ1-6, is EAGVAQSPRYKIIEKRQSVAFWCNPISGHATLYWYQQILGQGPKLLIQFQNNGVVDDSQLPKDRFSAERLKGVDSTLKIQPAKLEDSAVYLCASSPNAHNSPLHFGNGTRLTVT.

The chain joins TRBV7-9 to TRBJ2-7; 10 bases fit TRBD1. The germline CDR1 and CDR2 sequences are SEHNR and FQNEAQ (reference sequence). The CDR3 extends over 15 amino acids. The V and J ends lost 5 bases and 3 bases, in that order; junction bases with no gene match: 7. The CDR3 is CASSNRDRGFYEQYF. The CDR3 nucleotides are TGTGCCAGCAGCAACCGGGACAGGGGATTCTACGAGCAGTACTTC.

Concerning this clone: One end of the junction fails to match germline, which may point to a read error. Other nucleotide sequences in the sample specify the same CDR3. The rearrangement links TRBV6-1 to TRBJ1-2; TRBD1 matches at 7 bases. This CDR3 has 14 residues. CDR1 and CDR2 from the germline V gene are MNHNS and SASEGT. The CDR3 is CASSESTGRYGYTF. In DNA, the CDR3 is TGTGCTAGCAGTGAATCGACAGGGAGGTATGGCTACACCTTC.

This chain uses TRBV6-6 with TRBJ2-7, with TRBD1 matching over 10 bases. The V gene's germline CDR1 is MNHNY and CDR2 SVGAGI (reference sequence). The CDR3 length is 15 residues. V dropped 6 bases and J dropped 5; count of bases not matched to a gene: 10. This chain's CDR3 is CASRISGTGVDEQYF. DNA for the CDR3: TGTGCCAGCAGAATATCCGGGACAGGGGTAGACGAGCAGTACTTC.

The rearrangement links TRBV6-1 to TRBJ1-4; no firm D call. The V end lost 6 bases, the J end lost 7 bases, and 9 bases lay between the germline ends. This CDR3 has 12 residues. The V gene's germline CDR1 is MNHNS and CDR2 SASEGT. CDR3 in DNA: TGTGCCAGCAGCTCAGGCAGTGAAAAACTGTTTTTT. Its translation: CASSSGSEKLFF.

This clone occurred once. The genes are TRBV4-3 and TRBJ2-3; no definite D call. The V end was cut by 1 base, the J end by 4 bases, with 6 bases between. The CDR3 contains 13 residues. Germline V lookup: CDR1 LGHNA, CDR2 YSLEER. For the CDR3, the DNA is TGCGCCAGCAGCCAAGTTTGGGCAGATACGCAGTATTTT. This gives the protein CASSQVWADTQYF.

CDR3 sequence: CASSLRGRGTDTQYF. Here the CDR3 DNA reads TGTGCCAGCAGTTTGCGGGGTCGAGGCACAGATACGCAGTATTTT. The J gene is TRBJ2-3, the V gene TRBV28, with D possibly being TRBD2 (6 bases). The V end was cut by 3 bases, the J end by 1 base, with 11 bases between. Germline loops: CDR1 MDHEN, CDR2 SYDVKM. The CDR3 sequence is 15 residues long.